The TCR beta chain described here comes from a study of blood T cells in healthy people across ages. Study-level points and caveats: Naive T cell percentage showed a strong correlation with the diversity of TCR beta. Older individuals had lower TCR beta diversity per million T cells (the decline was roughly linear).

The use of a sample-barcoded 5' primer and a J-beta primer mix characterized a second PCR of about 6 to 11 cycles. TCRdb ran MiXCR on the 5' RACE reads and lists one entry per CDR3 protein. The table records 1.5 million to 2 million distinct CDR3 sequences, 39% of them present only once. This clonotype has more than one count but fewer than ten. The target antigen is unknown. Russia was home to the donors, healthy Caucasian individuals aged 6 to 90. Approximately 9.6 milliliters of peripheral blood were drawn from each donor into EDTA-treated tubes. The CDR3 sequence is 14 residues long. CDR1 SGHRS and CDR2 YFSETQ come from the germline V gene. Deletions cut 0 bases from V and 5 bases from J, with 11 bases between.

The source of this sequence is a human donor in good health. This sequence joins TRBV5-1 and TRBJ2-5; no firm D call. Sequenced: blood. The CDR3 coding sequence is TGCGCCAGCAGCTTGGAACCCGCCGGGGAGACCCAGTACTTC. Translating gives CASSLEPAGETQYF.